The clone carrying this T cell receptor beta chain turned up a few times. Its cognate antigen is unknown. Researchers amplified the TCR beta CDR3 regions from RNA transcripts. With the HTBI primer set, the TCR CDR3 went through a first round of RT-PCR. Each CDR3 protein is one row after TCRdb ran MiXCR on the multiplex PCR reads. This sample has nearly 750,000 distinct CDR3 sequences, with roughly 32% found just once. These data come from a study of T cells in Graves' hyperthyroidism and ophthalmopathy. Study-wide findings and caveats: Before onset, ophthalmopathy was predicted by the model a median roughly 6.4 months earlier. Using 13 V-J features, a model discriminated ophthalmopathy from stable hyperthyroidism.

The authors took PBMCs from roughly 9.3 ml fresh peripheral blood. Germline assignment: CDR1 SNHLY and CDR2 FYNNEI. The CDR3 is 14 amino acids. Between the trimmed V and J ends, which lost 8 bases and 7 bases, there was a span of 18 bases. This clonotype was obtained from a woman between 40 and 50 years old with Graves' hyperthyroidism. Material: blood. V usage is TRBV2 and J usage is TRBJ1-5; perhaps TRBD1 as D (5 bases). Here the CDR3 reads CASGFTGGGQPQHF. The DNA of the CDR3 is TGTGCCAGCGGTTTTACGGGGGGAGGGCAGCCCCAGCATTTT.